The clone carrying this T cell receptor (beta chain) was seen at least ten times. Antigen: not known. Individual cDNA molecules received unique molecular identifiers. MiXCR, applied by TCRdb to the 5' RACE reads, yields one record per CDR3 protein. Counted here are 46,000 or so distinct CDR3 sequences, less than 15% occurring once; the ten biggest clones make up roughly 10%. This CDR3 region has 14 residues. Germline V CDR1 and CDR2: SEHNR, FQNEAQ (reference sequence). V lost 6 bases, J lost 3 bases, and 9 bases lay in between. The data were obtained in a study of early T cells in non-severe SARS-CoV-2 infection. About the research overall: Bulk RNA taken from unsorted whole blood was sequenced, leaving chains unpaired.

Overall study findings and caveats: Sequences matched to VDJdb favored anti-spike CD8 responses, while private and CD4 specificities were missed.

The rearrangement links TRBV7-9 to TRBJ1-6; D gene unclear. The sample comprised whole blood. This TCR derives from an adult who was a healthcare worker with PCR-confirmed SARS-CoV-2 infection or an uninfected control (not recorded which). CDR3 in amino acids: CASRRQGYNSPLHF. The CDR3 bases are TGTGCCAGCAGACGACAAGGCTATAATTCACCCCTCCACTTT.